This T cell receptor beta chain was recorded in a study of T cell repertoires in cytomegalovirus infection. Background on the study: It was the public TCR beta signatures that indicated both CMV infection and matching HLA type.

Each CDR3 protein gets one entry after TCRdb re-called the reads with MiXCR. The sample consists of more than 150,000 distinct CDR3 sequences, under 25% of them appearing once. On this clonotype: As yet, its antigen is unknown.

Study-level findings and limits: Public TCR beta family frequency separated CMV-and-HLA carriers, including in an independent cohort. HLA-C-restricted CMV-specific TCR beta clonotypes prevailed in the ex vivo response.

V was cut by 1 base and J by 0 bases, with 10 bases left in between. Germline-derived CDR1 and CDR2 are MGHDK and SYGVNS. CDR3 length: 16 residues. This receptor was identified in a human donor in good health (CMV status not recorded). Some clones in this sample may be carry-over from other donors' samples. Sequencing was carried out using PBMCs. The chain couples TRBV25-1 to TRBJ1-3; D gene unclear. CDR3 nucleotide sequence: TGTGCCAGCAGTGAATCGGACGGAGACTCTGGAAACACCATATATTTT. Its translation: CASSESDGDSGNTIYF.